The rows below give T cell receptor beta chains drawn from one sample of a study of blood T cell repertoires in COVID-19. The table came from immunoSEQ multiplex PCR; TCRdb's copy has only in-frame clones and leaves some out. Among approximately 300,000 clones listed, more than 75% were seen once. What was sequenced was peripheral blood. These TCRs come from a man aged 45-65 years with active or convalescent COVID-19. CDR3s include the opening cysteine and the closing phenylalanine or tryptophan. The D gene is left open where the match is weak. Not every row has a clone size; where given, it reads once, few, many or a size class.

j_gene	abundance	d_gene	v_gene	CDR3nt	CDR3aa
TRBJ2-5	-	TRBD2	TRBV2	TGTGCCAGCAGAACCGACTTCGATAGCGGGGCGGAAGAGACCCAGTACTTC	CASRTDFDSGAEETQYF
TRBJ1-2	-	-	TRBV7-3	TGTGCCAGCAGCCCCTCCAGGGCGGGGGTCGGCTACACCTTC	CASSPSRAGVGYTF
TRBJ2-1	-	TRBD2	TRBV5-1	TGCGCCAGCAGCCTAACCGGGACTAGGGGCAATGAGCAGTTCTTC	CASSLTGTRGNEQFF
TRBJ2-3	-	-	TRBV28	TGTGCATCGATGGGGCGCACAGATACGCAGTATTTT	CASMGRTDTQYF
TRBJ1-3	-	-	TRBV29-1	TGCAGCGTCCGGGACTCTGGAAACACCATATATTTT	CSVRDSGNTIYF
TRBJ1-4	-	-	TRBV30	TGTGCCTGGAGCGCCTTACGATGGGGGGTAAAACTGTTTTTT	CAWSALRWGVKLFF
TRBJ2-1	-	TRBD1	TRBV7-3	TGTGCCAGCAGCCCGGGGACAGGGGGCAGGGATGAGCAGTTCTTC	CASSPGTGGRDEQFF
TRBJ1-5	-	-	TRBV2	TGTGCCAGCAGTGGAACTGCGAATCAGCCCCAGCATTTT	CASSGTANQPQHF
TRBJ1-2	-	-	TRBV10-3	TGTGCCATCAGTTATACAGGGTCTAACTATGGCTACACCTTC	CAISYTGSNYGYTF
TRBJ1-6	-	TRBD1	TRBV5-6	TGTGCCAGCAGCTTGTGGACAGGGGGCGCCTCCTATAATTCACCCCTCCACTTT	CASSLWTGGASYNSPLHF
TRBJ1-5	-	-	TRBV3-1/TRBV3-2	TGTGCCAGCAGCCAAGATGGGAGGAATCAGCCCCAGCATTTT	CASSQDGRNQPQHF
TRBJ2-2	-	TRBD2	TRBV4-1	TGCGCCAGCAGCCAAGTGGGTCTAGCGGGAGGGTTAAACACCGGGGAGCTGTTTTTT	CASSQVGLAGGLNTGELFF
TRBJ1-2	-	TRBD1	TRBV6-4	TGTGCCAGCAGACCACAGGGGGTCGGGGAATATGGCTACACCTTC	CASRPQGVGEYGYTF
TRBJ2-2	-	-	TRBV3-1/TRBV3-2	TGTGCCAGCAGACTATCCACCGGGGAGCTGTTTTTT	CASRLSTGELFF
TRBJ1-1	-	-	TRBV3-1/TRBV3-2	TGTGCCAGCAGCCCTGGACAGAACACTGAAGCTTTCTTT	CASSPGQNTEAFF
TRBJ2-3	-	TRBD2	TRBV5-1	TGCGCCAGCAGCTTGGGGCTAGGGGCGGGAGGGCCGGCAGATACGCAGTATTTT	CASSLGLGAGGPADTQYF
TRBJ1-2	-	-	TRBV29-1	TGCAGCGTTGAGACAGGAAACTATGGCTACACCTTC	CSVETGNYGYTF
TRBJ2-5	-	TRBD2	TRBV3-1/TRBV3-2	TGTGCCAGCAGCCAGATGTTAAGTGGACTAGGCATGCAGACCCAGTACTTC	CASSQMLSGLGMQTQYF
TRBJ1-2	-	-	TRBV18	TGTGCCAGCTCACCCCGCGAAATTAGCTATGGCTACACCTTC	CASSPREISYGYTF
TRBJ2-1	-	-	TRBV11-2	TGTGCCAGCAGCCAACAAACAGGGAACAATGAGCAGTTCTTC	CASSQQTGNNEQFF
TRBJ1-2	-	-	TRBV7-9	TGTGCCAGCAGCATATCCTATGGCTACACCTTC	CASSISYGYTF
TRBJ1-2	-	-	TRBV11-2	TGTGCCAGCAGCTTAGGTTGGACAGCGGGCTACACCTTC	CASSLGWTAGYTF
TRBJ2-5	-	-	TRBV2	TGTGCCAGCAGGACGACAAGCCAAGAGACCCAGTACTTC	CASRTTSQETQYF
TRBJ2-1	-	TRBD2	TRBV29-1	TGCAGCTCAACCCTAGCGGGCTATACAATTGAGCAGTTCTTC	CSSTLAGYTIEQFF
TRBJ2-1	-	-	TRBV28	TGTGCCAGCAGTTTACCGCCAGGGGCGAATGAGCAGTTCTTC	CASSLPPGANEQFF
TRBJ2-1	-	-	TRBV2	TGTGCCAGCAGTCAGGGGGGCGAGCAGTTCTTC	CASSQGGEQFF
TRBJ2-2	-	TRBD2	TRBV10-2	TGCGCCAGCACCGCGGGAGATACCGGGGAGCTGTTTTTT	CASTAGDTGELFF
TRBJ1-1	few	-	TRBV10-3	TGTGCCATCAACACATACAGTTTAGAAAGTGAAGCTTTCTTT	CAINTYSLESEAFF
TRBJ1-6	-	-	TRBV28	TGTGCCAGCAGTCTCAGGGTCCAAGGTTCACCCCTCCACTTT	CASSLRVQGSPLHF
TRBJ2-6	-	TRBD1	TRBV6-2/TRBV6-3	TGTGCCAGCAGTAGGGGGCGAATATCCGGGGCCAACGTCCTGACTTTC	CASSRGRISGANVLTF
TRBJ2-1	-	-	TRBV5-1	TGCGCCAGCAGCTTGGTTAGCCATTCCAATGAGCAGTTCTTC	CASSLVSHSNEQFF
TRBJ1-2	-	-	TRBV11-2	TGTGCCAGCAGTTCGGGAATCTATGGCTACACCTTC	CASSSGIYGYTF
TRBJ1-2	-	-	TRBV5-4	TGTGCCAGCAGCTTGGGACAGGAGATTAGCTATGGCTACACCTTC	CASSLGQEISYGYTF
TRBJ1-4	-	TRBD1	TRBV4-3	TGCGCCAGCAGCCAGGGGGACAGGGGTGGATTTAATGAAAAACTGTTTTTT	CASSQGDRGGFNEKLFF
TRBJ1-1	-	TRBD1	TRBV19	TGTGCCACCCAGGGGGCGACATGGGCTTTCTTT	CATQGATWAFF
TRBJ2-1	-	TRBD1	TRBV7-2	TGTGCCAGCAGCGGGTCGTGGACAGGGGCCCTCAATGAGCAGTTCTTC	CASSGSWTGALNEQFF
TRBJ1-2	-	TRBD1	TRBV5-6	TGTGCCAGCAGCTTGGGACAGGGAATCGATGGCTACACCTTC	CASSLGQGIDGYTF
TRBJ1-1	-	TRBD1	TRBV11-1	TGTGCCAGCAGCTCCGATGGACAGGTCGAAGCTTTCTTT	CASSSDGQVEAFF
TRBJ1-1	few	TRBD1	TRBV7-8	TGTGCCAGCACCGTTAGGGTTGGGACAGGGGTTAGTATGGTTGAGAATTTTGAAGCTTTCTTT	CASTVRVGTGVSMVENFEAFF
TRBJ2-5	-	TRBD1	TRBV5-1	TGCGCCAGCAGTAAGAACGGACAGGGGTGGGAGACCCAGTACTTC	CASSKNGQGWETQYF
TRBJ1-2	-	-	TRBV2	TGTGCCAGCAGTGACGGGGTGACTGGCTACACCTTC	CASSDGVTGYTF
TRBJ2-3	once	TRBD1	TRBV11-3	TGTGCCAGCAGCTTTAGTCAGGGGGACACGCAGTATTTT	CASSFSQGDTQYF
TRBJ2-1	once	-	TRBV11-2	TGTGCCAGCAGCTTAGAAGCGACAGGTCCTAACTCCTACAATGAGCAGTTCTTC	CASSLEATGPNSYNEQFF
TRBJ2-3	once	TRBD1	TRBV18	TGTGCCAGCTCCTCGCCAAACAGGGGGCTAAGTACAGATACGCAGTATTTT	CASSSPNRGLSTDTQYF
TRBJ1-6	-	-	TRBV2	TGTGCCAGCAGTGGTCAGGGGCGGTATAATTCACCCCTCCACTTT	CASSGQGRYNSPLHF
TRBJ1-4	few	TRBD1	TRBV19	TGTGCCAGTAGTGGACAGGAGGAAAATGAAAAACTGTTTTTT	CASSGQEENEKLFF
TRBJ2-7	-	-	TRBV12-3/TRBV12-4	TGTGCCAGCAGAAGAGACTGGACATACGAGCAGTACTTC	CASRRDWTYEQYF
TRBJ1-5	-	TRBD1	TRBV10-3	TGTGCCAGCGCAGGGACAGGGGACAATCAGCCCCAGCATTTT	CASAGTGDNQPQHF
TRBJ2-3	-	TRBD1	TRBV29-1	TGCAGCGTTGCCGGGACAGGGGGAACAGATACGCAGTATTTT	CSVAGTGGTDTQYF
TRBJ1-2	-	-	TRBV7-2	TGTGCCAGCAGCTTAGCGGTGGGGGCAGGCTATGGCTACACCTTC	CASSLAVGAGYGYTF
TRBJ1-2	-	-	TRBV12-3/TRBV12-4	TGTGCCAGCAGTTTAGGAACTATAGGTGGCTACACCTTC	CASSLGTIGGYTF
TRBJ1-2	-	-	TRBV15	TGTGCCACCAGCAGGGAAAGGGGTGGTGGCTACACCTTC	CATSRERGGGYTF
TRBJ1-2	once	-	TRBV18	TGTGCCAGCTCACCATTAGACGAGGTTCAAGGCTACACCTTC	CASSPLDEVQGYTF
TRBJ1-4	once	-	TRBV6-5	TGTGCCAGCAAAGACAGGAATGAAAAACTGTTTTTT	CASKDRNEKLFF
TRBJ1-4	once	TRBD1	TRBV7-2	TGTGCCAGCAGCTTGGACAGGGGGCATGAAAAACTGTTTTTT	CASSLDRGHEKLFF
TRBJ1-1	-	TRBD1	TRBV19	TGTGCCAGTAGTACACAGGGGACTGAAGCTTTCTTT	CASSTQGTEAFF
TRBJ1-1	once	-	TRBV19	TGTGCCAGTAGTATAGGGGGCCGGAACACTGAAGCTTTCTTT	CASSIGGRNTEAFF
TRBJ2-4	-	-	TRBV2	TGTGCCAGCAGGTCGCGGACTGTGGGAAACATTCAGTACTTC	CASRSRTVGNIQYF
TRBJ1-6	-	-	TRBV5-1	TGCGCCAGCAGCCCTACAGGGTCCTATAATTCACCCCTCCACTTT	CASSPTGSYNSPLHF